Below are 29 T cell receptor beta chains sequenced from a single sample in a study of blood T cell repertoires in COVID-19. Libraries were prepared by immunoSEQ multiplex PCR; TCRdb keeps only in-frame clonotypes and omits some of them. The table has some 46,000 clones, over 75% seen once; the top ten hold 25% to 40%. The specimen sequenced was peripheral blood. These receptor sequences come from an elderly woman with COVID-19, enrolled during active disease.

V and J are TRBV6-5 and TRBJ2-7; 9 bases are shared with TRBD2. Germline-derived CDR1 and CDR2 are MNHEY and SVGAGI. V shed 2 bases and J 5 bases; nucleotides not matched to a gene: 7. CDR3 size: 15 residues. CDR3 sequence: CASSYVGGRADEQYF. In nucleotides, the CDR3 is TGTGCCAGCAGTTACGTTGGCGGGAGGGCCGACGAGCAGTACTTC.

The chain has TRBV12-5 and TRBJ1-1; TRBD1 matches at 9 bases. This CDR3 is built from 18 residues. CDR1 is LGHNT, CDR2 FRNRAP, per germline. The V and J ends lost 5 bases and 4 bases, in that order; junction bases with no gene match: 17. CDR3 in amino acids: CASGPQPGTGMLSTEAFF. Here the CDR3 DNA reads TGTGCTAGTGGTCCCCAACCCGGGACAGGGATGTTGAGCACTGAAGCTTTCTTT.

This CDR3 is CASSIYGRGESSNQPQHF. CDR3 bases: TGTGCCAGTAGTATATACGGCAGGGGGGAAAGTAGCAATCAGCCCCAGCATTTT. The J gene is TRBJ1-5, the V gene TRBV19; 7 bases are shared with TRBD1. Trimming at V came to 2 bases and at J to 0 bases, leaving 10 bases not matched to a gene. The germline gives CDR1 LNHDA, CDR2 SQIVND (reference sequence). This CDR3 contains 18 residues.

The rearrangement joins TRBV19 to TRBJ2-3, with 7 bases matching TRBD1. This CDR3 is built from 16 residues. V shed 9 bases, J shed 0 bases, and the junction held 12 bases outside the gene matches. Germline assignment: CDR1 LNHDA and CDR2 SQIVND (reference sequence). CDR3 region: CASHAAGGTSTDTQYF. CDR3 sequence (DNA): TGTGCCAGCCATGCAGCAGGGGGTACTAGCACAGATACGCAGTATTTT.

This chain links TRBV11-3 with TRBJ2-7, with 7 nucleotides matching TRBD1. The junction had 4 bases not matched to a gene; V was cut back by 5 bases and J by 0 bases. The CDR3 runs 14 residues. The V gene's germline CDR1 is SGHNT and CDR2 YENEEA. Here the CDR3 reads CASSQGQSSYEQYF. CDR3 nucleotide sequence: TGTGCCAGCAGCCAGGGACAGAGCTCCTACGAGCAGTACTTC.

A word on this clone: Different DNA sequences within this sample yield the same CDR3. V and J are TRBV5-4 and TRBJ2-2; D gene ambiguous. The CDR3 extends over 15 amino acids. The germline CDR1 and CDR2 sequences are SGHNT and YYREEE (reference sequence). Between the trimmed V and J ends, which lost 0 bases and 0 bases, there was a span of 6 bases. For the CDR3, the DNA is TGTGCCAGCAGCTTGGCTACAGCGAACACCGGGGAGCTGTTTTTT. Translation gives CASSLATANTGELFF.

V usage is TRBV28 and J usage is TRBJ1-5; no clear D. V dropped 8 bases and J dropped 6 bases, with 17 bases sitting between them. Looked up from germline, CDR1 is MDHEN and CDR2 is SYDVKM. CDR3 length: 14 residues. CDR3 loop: CASFTRRTGQPQHF. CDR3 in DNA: TGTGCCAGCTTCACCCGGCGGACTGGTCAGCCCCAGCATTTT.

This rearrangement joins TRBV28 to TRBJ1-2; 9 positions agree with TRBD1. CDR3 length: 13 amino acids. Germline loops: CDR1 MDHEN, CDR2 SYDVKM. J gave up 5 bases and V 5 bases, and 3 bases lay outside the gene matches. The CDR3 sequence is CASSGDRVYGYTF. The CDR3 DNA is TGTGCCAGCAGTGGGGACAGGGTATATGGCTACACCTTC.

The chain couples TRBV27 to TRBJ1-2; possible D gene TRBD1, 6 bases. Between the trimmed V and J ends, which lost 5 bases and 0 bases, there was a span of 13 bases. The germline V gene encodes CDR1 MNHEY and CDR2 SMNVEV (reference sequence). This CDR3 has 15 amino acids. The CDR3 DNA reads TGTGCCAGCAGTCGACGGACAGATTCTAACTATGGCTACACCTTC. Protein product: CASSRRTDSNYGYTF.

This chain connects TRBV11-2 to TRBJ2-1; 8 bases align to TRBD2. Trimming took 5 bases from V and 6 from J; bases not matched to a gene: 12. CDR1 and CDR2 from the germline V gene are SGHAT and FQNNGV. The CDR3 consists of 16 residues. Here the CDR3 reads CASSHRIVLAANEQFF. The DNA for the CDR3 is TGTGCCAGCAGCCATCGCATAGTACTAGCGGCCAATGAGCAGTTCTTC.

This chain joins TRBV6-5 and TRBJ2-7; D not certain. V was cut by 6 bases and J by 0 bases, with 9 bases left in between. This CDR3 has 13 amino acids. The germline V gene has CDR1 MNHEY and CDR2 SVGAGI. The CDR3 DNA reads TGTGCCAGCAGCCCCAGGTCCTCCTACGAGCAGTACTTC. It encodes CASSPRSSYEQYF.

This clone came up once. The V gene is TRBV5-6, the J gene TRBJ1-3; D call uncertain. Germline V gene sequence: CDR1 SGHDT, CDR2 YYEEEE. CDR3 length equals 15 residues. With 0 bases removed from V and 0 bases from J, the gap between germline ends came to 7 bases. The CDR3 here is CASSLGRRSGNTIYF. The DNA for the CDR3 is TGTGCCAGCAGCTTGGGGCGGCGCTCTGGAAACACCATATATTTT.

CDR3: CASSLFGGGSGNTIYF. In DNA, the CDR3 is TGTGCCAGCAGCCTCTTCGGCGGGGGCTCTGGAAACACCATATATTTT. The chain carries TRBV4-2 and TRBJ1-3, with a possible D match to TRBD1 (5 bases). Trimming took off 4 bases at V and 0 bases at J, with 13 bases between the two ends. The CDR3 extends over 16 amino acids. Germline loops: CDR1 LGHNA, CDR2 YNFKEQ.

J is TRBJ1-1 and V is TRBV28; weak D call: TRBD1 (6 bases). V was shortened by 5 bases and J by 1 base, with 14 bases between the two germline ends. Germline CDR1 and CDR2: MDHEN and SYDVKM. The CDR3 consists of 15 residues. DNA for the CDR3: TGTGCCAGCAGTCCCCGGGGGGGCGGGAACACTGAAGCTTTCTTT. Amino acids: CASSPRGGGNTEAFF.

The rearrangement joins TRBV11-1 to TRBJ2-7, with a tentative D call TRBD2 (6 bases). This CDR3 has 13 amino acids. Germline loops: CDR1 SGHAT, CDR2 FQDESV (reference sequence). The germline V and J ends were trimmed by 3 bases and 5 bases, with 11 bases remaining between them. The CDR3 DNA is TGTGCCAGCAGCTTCCGCGGGACGGACGAGCAGTACTTC. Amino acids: CASSFRGTDEQYF.

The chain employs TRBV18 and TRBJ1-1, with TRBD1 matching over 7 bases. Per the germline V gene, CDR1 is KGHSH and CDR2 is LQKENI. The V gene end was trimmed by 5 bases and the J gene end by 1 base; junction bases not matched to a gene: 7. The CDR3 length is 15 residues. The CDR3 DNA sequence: TGTGCCAGCTCAGGGAACAGGGGAGCGAACACTGAAGCTTTCTTT. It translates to CASSGNRGANTEAFF.

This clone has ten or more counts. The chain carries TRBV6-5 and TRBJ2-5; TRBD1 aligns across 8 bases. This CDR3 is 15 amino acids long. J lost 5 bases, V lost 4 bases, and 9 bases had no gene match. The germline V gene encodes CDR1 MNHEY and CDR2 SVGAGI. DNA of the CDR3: TGTGCCAGCAGTTCGCACCCCGACAGGGGTGAGACCCAGTACTTC. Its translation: CASSSHPDRGETQYF.

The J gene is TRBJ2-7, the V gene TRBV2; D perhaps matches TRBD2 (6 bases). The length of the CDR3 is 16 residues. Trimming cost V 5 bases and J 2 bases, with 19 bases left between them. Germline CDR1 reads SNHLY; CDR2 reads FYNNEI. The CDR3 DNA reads TGTGCCAGCAGTAAGAAGACGGGGGTAGGTCCCTACGAGCAGTACTTC. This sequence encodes CASSKKTGVGPYEQYF.

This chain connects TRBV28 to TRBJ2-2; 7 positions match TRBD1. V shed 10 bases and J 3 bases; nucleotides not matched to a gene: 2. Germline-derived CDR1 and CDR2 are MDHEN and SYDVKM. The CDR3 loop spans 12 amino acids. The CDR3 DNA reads TGTGCCACCCAGGGGGACACCGGGGAGCTGTTTTTT. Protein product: CATQGDTGELFF.

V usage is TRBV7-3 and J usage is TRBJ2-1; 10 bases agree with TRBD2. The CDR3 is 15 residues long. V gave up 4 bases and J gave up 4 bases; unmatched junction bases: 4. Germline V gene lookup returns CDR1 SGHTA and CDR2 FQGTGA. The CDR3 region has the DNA TGTGCCAGCAGCTACGGACTAGCGGATTACAATGAGCAGTTCTTC. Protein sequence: CASSYGLADYNEQFF.

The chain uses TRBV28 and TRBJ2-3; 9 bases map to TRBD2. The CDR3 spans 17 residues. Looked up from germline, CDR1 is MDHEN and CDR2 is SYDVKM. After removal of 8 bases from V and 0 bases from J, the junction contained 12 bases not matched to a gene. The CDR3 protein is CASPPLAGRRSTDTQYF. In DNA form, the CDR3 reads TGTGCCAGCCCCCCCCTAGCGGGAAGGAGGAGCACAGATACGCAGTATTTT.

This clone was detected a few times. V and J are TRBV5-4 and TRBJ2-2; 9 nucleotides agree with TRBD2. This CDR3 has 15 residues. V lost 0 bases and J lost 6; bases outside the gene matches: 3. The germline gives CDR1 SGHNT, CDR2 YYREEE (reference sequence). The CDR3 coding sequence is TGTGCCAGCAGCTTGGAGGTAGCGGGAGCCGGGGAGCTGTTTTTT. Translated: CASSLEVAGAGELFF.

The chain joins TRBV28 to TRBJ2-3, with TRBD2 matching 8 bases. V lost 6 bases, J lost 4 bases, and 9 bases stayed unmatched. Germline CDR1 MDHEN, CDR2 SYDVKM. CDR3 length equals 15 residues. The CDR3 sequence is CASRHEAGAADTQYF. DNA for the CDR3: TGTGCCAGCAGACATGAAGCGGGAGCGGCAGATACGCAGTATTTT.

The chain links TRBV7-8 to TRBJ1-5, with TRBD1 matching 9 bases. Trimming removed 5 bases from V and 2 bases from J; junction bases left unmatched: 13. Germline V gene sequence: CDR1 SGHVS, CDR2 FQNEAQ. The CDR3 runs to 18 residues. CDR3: CASSIFIGGQGGNQPQHF. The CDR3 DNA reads TGTGCCAGCAGCATCTTTATCGGGGGACAGGGAGGCAATCAGCCCCAGCATTTT.

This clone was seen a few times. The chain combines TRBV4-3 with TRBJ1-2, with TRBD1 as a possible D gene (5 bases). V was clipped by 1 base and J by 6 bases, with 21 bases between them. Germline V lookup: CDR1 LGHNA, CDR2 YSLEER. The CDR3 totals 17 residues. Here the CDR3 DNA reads TGCGCCAGCAGCCAAGCTGTCAGGGCCCCCGCTGAGGATGGCTACACCTTC. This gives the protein CASSQAVRAPAEDGYTF.

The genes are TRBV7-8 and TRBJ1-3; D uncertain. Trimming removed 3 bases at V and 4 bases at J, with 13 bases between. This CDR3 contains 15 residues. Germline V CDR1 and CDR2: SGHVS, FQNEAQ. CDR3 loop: CASSLERVGGNTIYF. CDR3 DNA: TGTGCCAGCAGCTTGGAGCGGGTAGGAGGAAACACCATATATTTT.

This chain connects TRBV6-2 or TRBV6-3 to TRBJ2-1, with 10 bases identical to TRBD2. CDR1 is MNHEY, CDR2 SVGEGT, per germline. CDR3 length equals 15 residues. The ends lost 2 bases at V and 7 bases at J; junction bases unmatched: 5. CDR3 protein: CASSYGASGRNEQFF. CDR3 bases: TGTGCCAGCAGTTACGGGGCTAGCGGGAGAAATGAGCAGTTCTTC.

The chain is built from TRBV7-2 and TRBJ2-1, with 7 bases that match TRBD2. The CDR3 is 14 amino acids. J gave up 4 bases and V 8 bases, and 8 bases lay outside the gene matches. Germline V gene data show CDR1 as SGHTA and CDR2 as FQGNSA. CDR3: CASGALAEYNEQFF. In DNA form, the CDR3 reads TGTGCCAGCGGCGCGCTAGCGGAATACAATGAGCAGTTCTTC. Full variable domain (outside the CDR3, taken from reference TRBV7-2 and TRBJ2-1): GAGVSQSPSNKVTEKGKDVELRCDPISGHTALYWYRQSLGQGLEFLIYFQGNSAPDKSGLPSDRFSAERTGGSVSTLTIQRTQQEDSAVYLCASGALAEYNEQFFGPGTRLTVL.

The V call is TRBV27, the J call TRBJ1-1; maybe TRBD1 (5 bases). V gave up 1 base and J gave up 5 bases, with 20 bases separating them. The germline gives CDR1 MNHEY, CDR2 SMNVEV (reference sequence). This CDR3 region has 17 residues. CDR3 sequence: CASSLLRSGTGKTEAFF. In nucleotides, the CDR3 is TGTGCCAGCAGTTTATTACGATCCGGGACTGGAAAGACTGAAGCTTTCTTT.